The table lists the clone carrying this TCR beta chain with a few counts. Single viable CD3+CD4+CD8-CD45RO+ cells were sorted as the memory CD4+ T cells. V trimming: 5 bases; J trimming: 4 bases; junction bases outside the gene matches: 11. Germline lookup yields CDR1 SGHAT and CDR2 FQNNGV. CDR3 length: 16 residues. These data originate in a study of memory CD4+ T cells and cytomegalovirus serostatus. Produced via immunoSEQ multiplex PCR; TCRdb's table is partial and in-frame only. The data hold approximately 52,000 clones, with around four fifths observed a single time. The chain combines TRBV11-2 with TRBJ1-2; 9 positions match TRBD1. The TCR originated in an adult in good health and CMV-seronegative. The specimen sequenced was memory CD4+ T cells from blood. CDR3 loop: CASSLNPGQGVYGYTF. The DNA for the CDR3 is TGTGCCAGCAGCCTAAACCCGGGACAGGGAGTCTATGGCTACACCTTC. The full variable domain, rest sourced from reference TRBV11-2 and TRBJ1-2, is EAGVAQSPRYKIIEKRQSVAFWCNPISGHATLYWYQQILGQGPKLLIQFQNNGVVDDSQLPKDRFSAERLKGVDSTLKIQPAKLEDSAVYLCASSLNPGQGVYGYTFGSGTRLTVV.